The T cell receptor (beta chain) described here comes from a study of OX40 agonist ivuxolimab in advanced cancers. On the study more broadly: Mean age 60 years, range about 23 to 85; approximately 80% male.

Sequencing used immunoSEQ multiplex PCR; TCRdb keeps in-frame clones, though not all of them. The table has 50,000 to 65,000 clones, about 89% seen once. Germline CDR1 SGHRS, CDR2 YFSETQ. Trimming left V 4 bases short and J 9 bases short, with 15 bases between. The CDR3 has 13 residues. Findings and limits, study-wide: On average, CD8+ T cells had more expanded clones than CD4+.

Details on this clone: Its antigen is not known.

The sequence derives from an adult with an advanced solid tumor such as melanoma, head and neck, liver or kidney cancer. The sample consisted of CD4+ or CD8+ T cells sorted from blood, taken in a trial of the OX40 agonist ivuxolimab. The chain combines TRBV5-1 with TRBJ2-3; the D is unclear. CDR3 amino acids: CASSPESLGTQYF. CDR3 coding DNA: TGCGCCAGCAGCCCCGAGTCTCTTGGGACGCAGTATTTT.